A selection of T cell receptor beta chains follows, all from one sample in a study of T cells after yellow fever vaccination. TCRdb redid the calling of the 5' RACE reads with MiXCR, one entry per CDR3 protein. The sample has under 350,000 distinct CDR3 sequences; over 4% are singletons. Here the sequenced sample was PBMCs, taken 5 days after the yellow fever booster vaccination. The receptors originated from a man aged 18 to 29 who received the YFV17D yellow fever vaccine. Each CDR3 is given with its conserved first and last residue. A D gene is named only where the DNA matches it firmly. Only part of the rows carry a size: once, few, many, or a class if the clone is expanded.

d_call clone_size cdr3_length j_call v_call cdr3_nt cdr3_aa
NA few 13 TRBJ1-6 TRBV5-1 TGCGCCAGCAGCTTGGAGGTCCGGACACCCCTCCACTTT CASSLEVRTPLHF
TRBD1 NA 16 TRBJ2-3 TRBV27 TGTGCCAGCAGTTTCAGGACAGGGTTTAGCACAGATACGCAGTATTTT CASSFRTGFSTDTQYF
NA few 15 TRBJ2-5 TRBV3-1 TGTGCCAGCAGCCAATACGGTGTGATCCAAGAGACCCAGTACTTC CASSQYGVIQETQYF
NA few 15 TRBJ2-3 TRBV5-4 TGTGCCAGCAGCCCGGGGCCAGCTACGGCAGATACGCAGTATTTT CASSPGPATADTQYF
NA NA 13 TRBJ1-1 TRBV20-1 TGCAGTGCTAGACCGGGGGTAAGGGCTGAAGCTTTCTTT CSARPGVRAEAFF
TRBD1 many 15 TRBJ2-7 TRBV11-2 TGTGCCAGCAGGAATTACCGGGACAGCTCCTACGAGCAGTACTTC CASRNYRDSSYEQYF
TRBD2 NA 19 TRBJ2-5 TRBV7-3 TGTGCCAGCAGCGCCCTTATCGGACTAGGTAAAGGGAGCCAAGAGACCCAGTACTTC CASSALIGLGKGSQETQYF
NA NA 15 TRBJ1-5 TRBV2 TGTGCCAGCAGTGGAAGGGTATCCCCAAATCAGCCCCAGCATTTT CASSGRVSPNQPQHF
TRBD1 few 21 TRBJ1-5 TRBV28 TGTGCCAGCAGTTTATCCACCTCGGGACAGTCAACCTCCTATAGCAATCAGCCCCAGCATTTT CASSLSTSGQSTSYSNQPQHF
NA few 14 TRBJ2-3 TRBV19 TGTGCCAGTAGTGCGGGACAGTTCACAGATACGCAGTATTTT CASSAGQFTDTQYF
TRBD1 many 12 TRBJ2-7 TRBV29-1 TGCAGCTATAGACAGGGTCGATACGAGCAGTACTTC CSYRQGRYEQYF
NA few 15 TRBJ2-5 TRBV30 TGTGCCTGGACCCCGTCACAGGCGAAACGGGAGACCCAGTACTTC CAWTPSQAKRETQYF
TRBD2 few 11 TRBJ2-1 TRBV20-1 TGCAGTGCTGGACGGGGGGGTGAGCAGTTCTTC CSAGRGGEQFF
TRBD2 NA 15 TRBJ2-3 TRBV4-2 TGTGCCAGCAGCCAAGGGGGACTAGCGAGCGATACGCAGTATTTT CASSQGGLASDTQYF
NA many 15 TRBJ2-3 TRBV11-2 TGTGCCAGCAGCTTCGGCCTTGCCTTCACAGATACGCAGTATTTT CASSFGLAFTDTQYF
NA few 11 TRBJ2-1 TRBV5-6 TGTGCCAGCAGCTTTGGGCATGAGCAGTTCTTC CASSFGHEQFF
TRBD2 many 17 TRBJ2-1 TRBV20-1 TGCAGTGCTAGATCACTAGCGGGGGATCCACGTTACAATGAGCAGTTCTTC CSARSLAGDPRYNEQFF
TRBD1 NA 16 TRBJ2-7 TRBV5-4 TGTGCCAGCAGCCTGCGGAGGACAGGGAATTTTTACGAGCAGTACTTC CASSLRRTGNFYEQYF
NA NA 14 TRBJ2-1 TRBV18 TGTGCCAGCTCACCACCGGTCGGATACAATGAGCAGTTCTTC CASSPPVGYNEQFF
NA NA 18 TRBJ1-5 TRBV7-9 TGTGCCAGCAGCTCCCCTTCGCGGGGGGGGGATAGCTGTCTGCCCCAGCATTTT CASSSPSRGGDSCLPQHF
NA many 15 TRBJ1-2 TRBV7-9 TGTGCCAGCAGCTTCCGGCAGGGGATTAACTATGGCTACACCTTC CASSFRQGINYGYTF
NA NA 16 TRBJ2-4 TRBV27 TGTGCCAGCAAAAAAAGGGGAGCCCCCAGGGGAGGTATTCAGTACTTC CASKKRGAPRGGIQYF
TRBD1 few 15 TRBJ2-3 TRBV7-2 TGTGCCAGCAGCCTACAGGGGGCGGACACAGATACGCAGTATTTT CASSLQGADTDTQYF
NA NA 16 TRBJ1-1 TRBV27 TGTGCCAGCAGTTCCCATTTGGAGACGCAGAACACTGAAGCTTTCTTT CASSSHLETQNTEAFF
NA NA 13 TRBJ1-2 TRBV7-9 TGTGCCAGCAGCCTTCGGGGTGCCTATGGCTACACCTTC CASSLRGAYGYTF
NA few 15 TRBJ2-5 TRBV7-9 TGTGCCAGCAGCTTAGGAGCGGGCCCGCAAGAGACCCAGTACTTC CASSLGAGPQETQYF
NA few 13 TRBJ2-5 TRBV2 TGTGCCAGCAGTGACAGGGTCCAAGAGACCCAGTACTTC CASSDRVQETQYF
NA many 12 TRBJ2-1 TRBV7-3 TGTGCCAGCAGCACCTATAGCGGTGAGCAGTTCTTC CASSTYSGEQFF
TRBD1 few 14 TRBJ2-5 TRBV5-1 TGCGCCAGCAGACAAGCAGGGGGCGCGGAGACCCAGTACTTC CASRQAGGAETQYF
NA many 13 TRBJ2-1 TRBV6-5 TGTGCCAGCAGTCGGACTATCCGCAATGAGCAGTTCTTC CASSRTIRNEQFF
TRBD2 NA 14 TRBJ2-3 TRBV10-3 TGTGCCATCGGGACTAGCGGGAGCACAGATACGCAGTATTTT CAIGTSGSTDTQYF
NA NA 13 TRBJ1-1 TRBV30 TGTGCCTGGAGTGTAATTCAGGCAGCCTGGGCTTTCTTT CAWSVIQAAWAFF
NA NA 13 TRBJ2-3 TRBV20-1 TGCAGTGCTAGAGTCCAGAGCACAGATACGCAGTATTTT CSARVQSTDTQYF
NA many 17 TRBJ1-1 TRBV7-9 TGTGCCAGCAGCTTGAGGCGGTCTACCGCTTTAGACACTGAAGCTTTCTTT CASSLRRSTALDTEAFF
NA few 12 TRBJ2-5 TRBV6-2/TRBV6-3 TGTGCCAGCGGGGATTACCAAGAGACCCAGTACTTC CASGDYQETQYF
NA few 12 TRBJ1-2 TRBV6-4 TGTGCCACCCATACAGCAATCCATGGCTACACCTTC CATHTAIHGYTF
NA few 11 TRBJ1-2 TRBV29-1 TGCAGCGTTGATCCCTTTCAGGGCTACACCTTC CSVDPFQGYTF
NA few 16 TRBJ2-6 TRBV19 TGTGCCAGTACCCCCGGGTGGGCTGGGGGGGCCAACGTCCTGACTTTC CASTPGWAGGANVLTF
NA many 12 TRBJ2-5 TRBV29-1 TGCAGCGTTGAGCCGTTCCCGGAGACCCAGTACTTC CSVEPFPETQYF
NA NA 14 TRBJ2-5 TRBV7-8 TGTGCCAGCAGCTTAGACCTTAGCGTTGGGACCCAGTACTTC CASSLDLSVGTQYF
NA few 16 TRBJ1-2 TRBV19 TGTGCCAGTAACGACTGGACGGCACCCTGGGAGAATGGCTACACCTTC CASNDWTAPWENGYTF
TRBD1 many 14 TRBJ2-5 TRBV5-5 TGTGCCAGCAGCCTACAGGGGGCGGTGGAGACCCAGTACTTC CASSLQGAVETQYF
NA NA 16 TRBJ1-1 TRBV7-2 TGTGCCAGCAGCCGACGCGCCAACAGTCGTTGGACTGAAGCTTTCTTT CASSRRANSRWTEAFF
NA NA 14 TRBJ2-3 TRBV20-1 TGCAGTGCTAGAGGTCCCCTTGGCGGTGATACGCAGTATTTT CSARGPLGGDTQYF
NA NA 18 TRBJ2-3 TRBV6-2/TRBV6-3 TGTGCCAGCAGTTACTCGCCATACGGGGACGGTGGCACAGATACGCAGTATTTT CASSYSPYGDGGTDTQYF
NA many 14 TRBJ2-7 TRBV3-1 TGTGCCAGCAGCCAAGATTCCACAGTCTACGAGCAGTACTTC CASSQDSTVYEQYF
NA few 12 TRBJ2-7 TRBV10-1 TGCGCCAGCAGTGAGTCACTGTACGAGCAGTACTTC CASSESLYEQYF
NA few 13 TRBJ2-3 TRBV2 TGTGCCAGCAATTACAGGGTGGGGGATACGCAGTATTTT CASNYRVGDTQYF
TRBD1 NA 15 TRBJ2-5 TRBV9 TGTGCCAGCAGGGAAGGACAGGCTTCAAGGGAGACCCAGTACTTC CASREGQASRETQYF
NA many 10 TRBJ1-1 TRBV29-1 TGCAGCGTTGAAGTTGCCGTAGCTTTCTTT CSVEVAVAFF
TRBD2 many 16 TRBJ2-1 TRBV7-6 TGTGCCAGCAGCTTAGTAGCGGGGAGCTCCTACAATGAGCAGTTCTTC CASSLVAGSSYNEQFF